Below are 29 T cell receptor beta chains sequenced from a single sample in a study of OX40 agonist ivuxolimab in advanced cancers. Repertoires were generated with immunoSEQ multiplex PCR, while TCRdb's copy carries only in-frame clones and drops some. The sample lists approximately 79,000 clones; roughly 94% were seen once. The sample here was CD4+ or CD8+ T cells sorted from blood, taken in a trial of the OX40 agonist ivuxolimab. These receptors came from an adult with an advanced solid tumor such as melanoma, head and neck, liver or kidney cancer.

The chain combines TRBV7-9 with TRBJ2-3; TRBD2 matches at 14 bases. Germline loops: CDR1 SEHNR, CDR2 FQNEAQ (reference sequence). This CDR3 has 18 amino acids. Trimming at V came to 5 bases and at J to 2 bases, leaving 9 bases not matched to a gene. The CDR3 DNA reads TGTGCCAGCAGCGGACTAGCGGGAGGTCGAACGCCCACAGATACGCAGTATTTT. Translation gives CASSGLAGGRTPTDTQYF.

This chain uses TRBV5-5 with TRBJ2-1; 7 nucleotides agree with TRBD2. Germline CDR1 and CDR2: SGHKS and YYEKEE (reference sequence). The CDR3 runs 16 residues. The V and J ends lost 1 base and 0 bases, in that order; junction bases with no gene match: 4. CDR3 sequence reads: CASSLSSGRSYNEQFF. The CDR3 DNA reads TGTGCCAGCAGCTTGTCTAGCGGCCGCTCCTACAATGAGCAGTTCTTC.

The chain joins TRBV19 to TRBJ1-1, with unresolved D. V was trimmed by 7 bases and J by 7 bases, leaving 19 bases between them. CDR3 length: 14 amino acids. Germline values: CDR1 LNHDA, CDR2 SQIVND (reference sequence). This CDR3 reads CASTPLPSGYEAFF. The CDR3 DNA sequence: TGTGCCAGTACGCCCCTCCCGTCGGGTTATGAAGCTTTCTTT.

The chain is built from TRBV2 and TRBJ2-1, with TRBD1 identical over 8 bases. Germline assignment: CDR1 SNHLY and CDR2 FYNNEI. The CDR3 has 17 amino acids. The V gene end was trimmed by 4 bases and the J gene end by 8 bases; junction bases not matched to a gene: 16. The CDR3 DNA is TGTGCCAGCAGTGGAACCTCACAGGGGGAAGGCTCCGATGAGCAGTTCTTC. Its protein product is CASSGTSQGEGSDEQFF.

This chain joins TRBV11-2 and TRBJ1-2; D is possibly TRBD1 (6 bases). Germline V gene data show CDR1 as SGHAT and CDR2 as FQNNGV. The V end was cut by 1 base, the J end by 8 bases, with 14 bases between. This CDR3 is built from 14 residues. The DNA of the CDR3 is TGTGCCAGCAGCTTAGTCTCAGGGGCTCGCGGCTACACCTTC. Translated, it gives CASSLVSGARGYTF.

This chain links TRBV6-5 with TRBJ2-5, with 9 positions matching TRBD2. The CDR3 is 15 residues long. The germline V gene encodes CDR1 MNHEY and CDR2 SVGAGI. The V and J ends lost 6 bases and 0 bases, in that order; junction bases with no gene match: 5. The CDR3 reads CASRRAGGYQETQYF. CDR3 DNA sequence: TGTGCCAGCAGGCGAGCGGGGGGATACCAAGAGACCCAGTACTTC.

Concerning this clone itself: The identical CDR3 is also encoded by other nucleotide sequences in the sample. V is TRBV4-3 and J is TRBJ2-7, with D perhaps matching TRBD2 (5 bases). Trimming shortened V by 0 bases and J by 4 bases, and 7 bases separated the two germline ends. The CDR3 has 13 amino acids. The V gene's germline CDR1 is LGHNA and CDR2 YSLEER. The CDR3: CASSQDSGYEQYF. The CDR3 DNA follows: TGCGCCAGCAGCCAAGATTCGGGGTACGAGCAGTACTTC.

The chain carries TRBV5-1 and TRBJ1-4, with 10 bases that match TRBD1. CDR3 size: 14 residues. CDR1 SGHRS and CDR2 YFSETQ come from the germline V gene. With V trimmed by 2 bases and J by 7 bases, 2 bases remained unmatched. In DNA, the CDR3 is TGCGCCAGCAGCTTTGGACAGGGGGGTGAAAAACTGTTTTTT. Its protein is CASSFGQGGEKLFF.

This rearrangement joins TRBV6-5 to TRBJ1-2; D is unresolved. CDR1 is MNHEY, CDR2 SVGAGI, per germline. This CDR3 has 13 residues. The V and J ends lost 0 bases and 7 bases respectively, with 9 bases between them. DNA for the CDR3: TGTGCCAGCAGTTACTCGAGTGCGGTTGGCTACACCTTC. Protein sequence: CASSYSSAVGYTF.

The chain joins TRBV4-1 to TRBJ2-1; 9 nucleotides agree with TRBD1. CDR3 size: 15 residues. Trimming cost V 6 bases and J 9 bases; bases outside gene matches: 12. The germline gives CDR1 MGHRA, CDR2 YSYEKL. CDR3 sequence (DNA): TGCGCCAGCAGGCGGACAGGGGCCGCAGCAGCTGAGCAGTTCTTC. Translation: CASRRTGAAAAEQFF.

The chain's CDR3 is CASSEEGRYYEQYF. CDR3 in DNA: TGCGCCAGCAGTGAGGAGGGACGGTACTACGAGCAGTACTTC. The chain employs TRBV10-2 and TRBJ2-7; tentatively, D is TRBD1 or TRBD2 (5 bases each). The V gene's germline CDR1 is WSHSY and CDR2 SAAADI. The CDR3 is 14 residues long. V lost 2 bases to trimming and J lost 3 bases, with 11 bases between them.

This clone has just one count. The chain joins TRBV6-5 to TRBJ1-5; D might be TRBD1 (6 bases). The germline V and J ends were trimmed by 5 bases and 7 bases, with 15 bases remaining between them. CDR1 and CDR2 from the germline V gene are MNHEY and SVGAGI. The CDR3 loop spans 14 amino acids. The CDR3 DNA follows: TGTGCCAGCAGTCCGCACGTGGGGGCGCAGCCCCAGCATTTT. It translates to CASSPHVGAQPQHF.

This chain connects TRBV25-1 to TRBJ1-1; tentatively, D is TRBD1 (6 bases). Germline V gene data show CDR1 as MGHDK and CDR2 as SYGVNS. There are 14 residues in the CDR3. Deletions cut 6 bases from V and 2 bases from J, with 13 bases between. The CDR3 reads CASSPRGFNTEAFF. DNA of the CDR3: TGTGCCAGCAGCCCTAGGGGGTTTAACACTGAAGCTTTCTTT.

The CDR3 nucleotides read TGCGCCAGCAGCGGGCCCCGGGACTTTGGGGATGAGCAGTTCTTC. Protein sequence: CASSGPRDFGDEQFF. This chain uses TRBV4-3 with TRBJ2-1; D is possibly TRBD2 (6 bases). CDR3 length: 15 amino acids. Germline values: CDR1 LGHNA, CDR2 YSLEER. Trimming removed 5 bases at V and 8 bases at J, with 19 bases between.

In its sample, this clone was seen once. The chain combines TRBV5-4 with TRBJ2-3; D not certain. Germline V CDR1 and CDR2: SGHNT, YYREEE (reference sequence). Trimming cost V 0 bases and J 5 bases, with 4 bases left between them. This CDR3 has 12 amino acids. CDR3 loop: CASSLGGDTQYF. DNA for the CDR3: TGTGCCAGCAGCTTGGGCGGAGATACGCAGTATTTT.

J is TRBJ2-3 and V is TRBV5-1, with D possibly TRBD1 on 5 matching bases. Trimming stripped 2 bases from V and 7 bases from J, with 14 bases between. This CDR3 comprises 14 residues. The V gene's germline CDR1 is SGHRS and CDR2 YFSETQ. Written as DNA, the CDR3 is TGCGCCAGCAGCTTAGGCAGGGTGGGGAATACGCAGTATTTT. Translation gives CASSLGRVGNTQYF.

The rearrangement links TRBV6-5 to TRBJ1-1; D is unclear. CDR3 length: 13 residues. Trimming shortened V by 0 bases and J by 3 bases, and 5 bases separated the two germline ends. Germline values: CDR1 MNHEY, CDR2 SVGAGI. In DNA, the CDR3 is TGTGCCAGCAGTTACTCAAGTGACACTGAAGCTTTCTTT. This codes for CASSYSSDTEAFF.

The chain combines TRBV28 with TRBJ2-7, with D possibly matching TRBD2 (6 bases). This CDR3 contains 14 residues. Trimming took off 2 bases at V and 4 bases at J, with 12 bases between the two ends. Germline CDR1 is MDHEN and CDR2 is SYDVKM. The CDR3 here is CASSLPEGWYEQYF. CDR3 nucleotide sequence: TGTGCCAGCAGTTTACCGGAGGGCTGGTACGAGCAGTACTTC.

This rearrangement joins TRBV7-9 to TRBJ2-6; D possibly uses TRBD1 or TRBD2 (5 bases each). V was shortened by 5 bases and J by 4 bases, with 21 bases between the two germline ends. This CDR3 is 18 amino acids long. Germline CDR1 SEHNR, CDR2 FQNEAQ (reference sequence). The CDR3 loop reads CASSPTRLGERGANVLTF. DNA for the CDR3: TGTGCCAGCAGCCCCACCAGGTTGGGGGAGAGGGGGGCCAACGTCCTGACTTTC.

The chain couples TRBV27 to TRBJ2-3, with 7 bases aligning to TRBD2. Germline trimming cut 8 bases from V and 4 bases from J; bases unmatched to any gene: 18. Germline-derived CDR1 and CDR2 are MNHEY and SMNVEV (reference sequence). The CDR3 sequence is 17 residues long. CDR3 sequence (DNA): TGTGCCAGCTGGGGGGACGGAGGGAGGGTTGGGGCAGATACGCAGTATTTT. It encodes CASWGDGGRVGADTQYF.

CDR3 in DNA: TGCGCCAGCAGCCACCGGGCCCCTGACAATGAGCAGTTCTTC. Translation gives CASSHRAPDNEQFF. The genes are TRBV4-1 and TRBJ2-1; D is unclear. Germline CDR1 and CDR2: MGHRA and YSYEKL. Trimming removed 3 bases at V and 5 bases at J, with 11 bases between. The CDR3 runs 14 residues.

V and J are TRBV6-5 and TRBJ2-7; D is possibly TRBD2 (5 bases). V was trimmed by 7 bases and J by 5 bases, leaving 12 bases between them. Germline V CDR1 and CDR2: MNHEY, SVGAGI. This CDR3 has 12 amino acids. CDR3 coding DNA: TGTGCCAGCAAGGGTCCGGAGGACGAGCAGTACTTC. This codes for CASKGPEDEQYF.

As regards this clone: Germline and junction disagree at one end, which may indicate a read error. V gene TRBV29-1 combines with J gene TRBJ1-5, with D possibly matching TRBD1 (5 bases). The CDR3 is 12 amino acids. Germline values: CDR1 SQVTM, CDR2 ANQGSEA. The CDR3 is CSVATGDQAQHF. CDR3 DNA: TGCAGCGTGGCCACGGGGGATCAGGCCCAGCATTTT.

The chain's CDR3 is CASRPSSGYQETQYF. The CDR3 bases are TGTGCCAGCAGACCCTCCAGCGGGTACCAAGAGACCCAGTACTTC. The chain joins TRBV6-1 to TRBJ2-5; perhaps TRBD2 as D (6 bases). The germline V gene has CDR1 MNHNS and CDR2 SASEGT. V lost 6 bases to trimming and J lost 0 bases, with 14 bases between them. The CDR3 is made up of 15 amino acids.

This chain uses TRBV7-7 with TRBJ1-6, with D tentatively TRBD1 (6 bases). This CDR3 is built from 16 residues. In germline, CDR1 is SSHAT, CDR2 FNYEAQ (reference sequence). V dropped 5 bases and J dropped 0 bases, with 11 bases sitting between them. The CDR3 region has the DNA TGTGCCAGCAGCCCTGACAGGAGCTCCTATAATTCACCCCTCCACTTT. It is translated as CASSPDRSSYNSPLHF.

The rearrangement uses TRBV27 and TRBJ1-2; 7 bases line up with TRBD1. After removal of 5 bases from V and 3 bases from J, the junction contained 12 bases not matched to a gene. The CDR3 contains 16 residues. Germline CDR1 and CDR2: MNHEY and SMNVEV (reference sequence). The CDR3 spells CASSPNPGTDYYGYTF. CDR3 DNA: TGTGCCAGCAGTCCCAACCCCGGGACAGACTACTATGGCTACACCTTC.

The rearrangement links TRBV4-3 to TRBJ1-6; D unresolved. The CDR3 contains 16 residues. The germline gives CDR1 LGHNA, CDR2 YSLEER. Trimming cost V 3 bases and J 0 bases, with 9 bases left between them. The CDR3 sequence: CASSQALSSYNSPLHF. CDR3 in DNA: TGCGCCAGCAGCCAGGCACTGAGCTCCTATAATTCACCCCTCCACTTT.

The chain uses TRBV10-2 and TRBJ1-2, with D unresolved. The CDR3 length is 14 residues. CDR1 WSHSY and CDR2 SAAADI come from the germline V gene. Trimming pared 8 bases from V and 0 bases from J, leaving 13 bases between. The CDR3 DNA reads as TGCGCCAGCGTCGGGCGGGCTTCTAACTATGGCTACACCTTC. It translates to CASVGRASNYGYTF.

DNA for the CDR3: TGCGCCAGCAGCTTGCTGCCTAGCGGTACCTACGAGCAGTACTTC. It encodes CASSLLPSGTYEQYF. This sequence joins TRBV5-1 and TRBJ2-7; 7 nucleotides line up with TRBD2. The CDR3 runs 15 residues. From germline, CDR1 is SGHRS and CDR2 YFSETQ. After removal of 1 base from V and 2 bases from J, the junction contained 6 bases not matched to a gene.